These 3 T cell receptor beta chains were all obtained from the same sample, sequenced in a study of blood T cell dynamics during melanoma immunotherapy. Only in-frame clones appear in the TCRdb table, and some are missing; sequencing was by immunoSEQ multiplex PCR. This table has roughly 16,000 clones, about 94% appearing once. Time point given: week 3, after first cycle of checkpoint inhibitor. The material sequenced was effector memory CD8+ T cells from blood, taken from a patient treated with checkpoint blockade. The receptors shown here come from a human donor with melanoma.

The rearrangement links TRBV10-1 to TRBJ2-1; D is uncertain. The CDR3 contains 11 residues. Trimming pared 3 bases from V and 8 bases from J, leaving 5 bases between. CDR1 and CDR2 (germline): WNHNN, SYGVQD (reference sequence). This chain's CDR3 is CASSDHDEQFF. In DNA form, the CDR3 reads TGCGCCAGCAGTGACCACGATGAGCAGTTCTTC.

The gene calls are TRBV7-9 and TRBJ2-3, with 11 bases fitting TRBD2. This CDR3 spans 16 amino acids. Losses at the gene ends were 2 bases for V and 4 bases for J; bases not matched to a gene: 5. CDR1 and CDR2 (germline): SEHNR, FQNEAQ (reference sequence). The CDR3 DNA reads as TGTGCCAGCAGCTTACTAGCGGGAGGAGGTGCAGATACGCAGTATTTT. Translating it yields CASSLLAGGGADTQYF.

CDR3 in DNA: TGTGCCAGCAGCCTGCGGCAGGGGGGCGACACAGATACGCAGTATTTT. It is translated as CASSLRQGGDTDTQYF. This rearrangement joins TRBV7-9 to TRBJ2-3; D might be TRBD1 (7 bases). CDR3 length: 16 amino acids. V shed 5 bases and J shed 2 bases, with 17 bases lying between them. The V gene's germline CDR1 is SEHNR and CDR2 FQNEAQ (reference sequence).